This entry concerns a single T cell receptor beta chain. This entry is derived from a study of radiotherapy plus CTLA-4 blockade in lung cancer. The method was immunoSEQ multiplex PCR; TCRdb's version includes in-frame clones alone and lacks a portion of them. Among 90,000 or so clones listed, around four fifths were seen once. Trimming removed 8 bases from V and 0 bases from J, with 15 bases in between. The CDR3 is 14 amino acids. Germline V gives CDR1 SQVTM, CDR2 ANQGSEA. The TCR sequence derives from a human donor with non-small cell lung cancer who had stable disease on radiotherapy plus ipilimumab. The input for sequencing was peripheral blood, taken from a patient treated with radiotherapy plus ipilimumab. This chain links TRBV29-1 with TRBJ2-3; either TRBD1 or TRBD2 may fit D (5 bases each). The DNA of the CDR3 is TGCAGCACCGACGGGGCCCCGAGCACAGATACGCAGTATTTT. Translated: CSTDGAPSTDTQYF.